This T cell receptor beta chain was identified in a study of blood T cells in healthy people across ages. Study-wide context: Template-switching capture recovered about one barcoded beta molecule per two T cells.

A second PCR of roughly 7 to 11 cycles used a sample-barcoded 5' primer and a J-beta primer mix. TCRdb itself ran the 5' RACE reads through MiXCR, one entry per CDR3 protein. This table has fewer than 900,000 distinct CDR3 sequences, roughly two fifths appearing once. Trimming cost V 0 bases and J 11 bases, with 17 bases left between them. CDR1 and CDR2 (germline): SGDLS, YYNGEE. The CDR3 covers 14 residues. Material: blood. The chain employs TRBV9 and TRBJ2-5; D gene uncertain. The source of this sequence is a woman in her fifties or sixties in good health. CDR3 sequence (DNA): TGTGCCAGCAGCGTAGAGGCAGGCCGCAATGAGCAGTACTTC. It is translated as CASSVEAGRNEQYF.